This T cell receptor beta chain was identified in a study of blood T cell repertoires in COVID-19. Study summary: From the United States, Italy and Spain came samples of acute and convalescent COVID-19.

Trimming shortened V by 6 bases and J by 6 bases, and 9 bases separated the two germline ends. CDR3 length: 11 residues. Germline assignment: CDR1 MNHEY and CDR2 SVGEGT. Study processing details: Reference gene primer amplification gave estimated nucleated cell counts. Method: immunoSEQ multiplex PCR; TCRdb's copy keeps in-frame clones and lacks some. Clone size and the V and J calls come from that table; the DNA yielded D and trimming. The table records 40,000 to 45,000 clones, around 93% of them present only once. The TCR originated in a human donor in a cohort sampled during active COVID-19. The sample comprised peripheral blood. This chain uses TRBV6-2 or TRBV6-3 with TRBJ2-7, with D possibly TRBD1 on 6 matching bases. CDR3 sequence (DNA): TGTGCCAGCAGCCACAGGGCCGAGCAGTACTTC. Translation: CASSHRAEQYF.